These T cell receptor beta chains were read from a single sample in a study of blood T cell repertoires in COVID-19. Sequencing was performed with immunoSEQ multiplex PCR; in TCRdb, only in-frame clones are kept and a portion is missing. The sample records 130,000 to 150,000 clones, about 85% being singletons. What was sequenced was PBMCs or T cells enriched from blood (not recorded which). These TCRs come from a woman in her thirties or forties who had been exposed to COVID-19. The CDR3 runs from the conserved cysteine through the conserved F or W. Fields, in order: CDR3 length, J gene, D gene, clone size, V gene, CDR3 protein, CDR3 DNA. D genes are given only for firm matches. Clone size is shown for a subset of rows, as once, few, many or a class of expanded clone.

15 | TRBJ1-5 | TRBD1 | NA | TRBV2 | CASSGETGGGEPQHF | TGTGCCAGCAGTGGCGAGACAGGGGGCGGAGAGCCCCAGCATTTT
13 | TRBJ1-5 | NA | NA | TRBV6-5 | CASSYQDNQPQHF | TGTGCCAGCAGTTACCAGGATAATCAGCCCCAGCATTTT
15 | TRBJ2-2 | NA | NA | TRBV4-1 | CASSQEFVSRGELFF | TGCGCCAGCAGCCAAGAGTTCGTCAGTCGCGGGGAGCTGTTTTTT
15 | TRBJ2-3 | NA | NA | TRBV20-1 | CSASLGGGGGDTQYF | TGCAGTGCTAGTCTGGGCGGAGGGGGCGGAGATACGCAGTATTTT
16 | TRBJ1-2 | NA | NA | TRBV5-8 | CASSLASGGHHYGYTF | TGTGCCAGCAGCTTGGCCTCGGGGGGACATCACTATGGCTACACCTTC
17 | TRBJ2-6 | NA | once | TRBV5-1 | CASSFSDSFLGANVLTF | TGCGCCAGCAGCTTTTCGGACAGTTTTTTGGGGGCCAACGTCCTGACTTTC
14 | TRBJ1-1 | NA | NA | TRBV15 | CATSLEGRNTEAFF | TGTGCCACCTCGTTGGAGGGGAGGAACACTGAAGCTTTCTTT
13 | TRBJ1-1 | TRBD1 | NA | TRBV5-1 | CASRSGQYTEAFF | TGCGCCAGCAGGTCGGGACAGTACACTGAAGCTTTCTTT
14 | TRBJ2-5 | NA | NA | TRBV6-5 | CASSKGSTVETQYF | TGTGCCAGCAGTAAGGGCTCGACAGTAGAGACCCAGTACTTC
20 | TRBJ2-2 | NA | NA | TRBV18 | CASSPQRPGARVGSTGELFF | TGTGCCAGCTCACCCCAAAGGCCCGGAGCCAGGGTGGGATCCACCGGGGAGCTGTTTTTT
13 | TRBJ1-1 | NA | NA | TRBV19 | CASSNLRDTEAFF | TGTGCCAGTAGCAACCTCCGGGACACTGAAGCTTTCTTT
15 | TRBJ1-1 | NA | NA | TRBV25-1 | CASSEFSKKNTEAFF | TGTGCCAGCAGTGAATTCTCTAAAAAGAACACTGAAGCTTTCTTT
14 | TRBJ2-3 | NA | NA | TRBV11-3 | CASSNRGAPDTQYF | TGTGCCAGCAGCAATCGCGGGGCGCCAGATACGCAGTATTTT
14 | TRBJ1-3 | NA | few | TRBV15 | CATSILGVGNTIYF | TGTGCCACCAGCATTCTAGGGGTGGGAAACACCATATATTTT
19 | TRBJ2-7 | TRBD2 | NA | TRBV3-1/TRBV3-2 | CASSQGPMTSGGAPYEQYF | TGTGCCAGCAGCCAAGGCCCCATGACTAGCGGGGGGGCCCCCTACGAGCAGTACTTC
14 | TRBJ2-5 | NA | NA | TRBV9 | CASSVAGVAETQYF | TGTGCCAGCAGCGTAGCCGGTGTTGCCGAGACCCAGTACTTC
12 | TRBJ1-4 | NA | NA | TRBV4-3 | CASIDEFEKLFF | TGCGCCAGCATCGATGAGTTTGAAAAACTGTTTTTT
14 | TRBJ2-3 | NA | NA | TRBV6-5 | CASSYPSEKRTQYF | TGTGCCAGCAGTTACCCGTCGGAGAAACGTACGCAGTATTTT
14 | TRBJ2-7 | NA | NA | TRBV10-2 | CASSEPRSSYEQYF | TGCGCCAGCAGTGAGCCTAGAAGCTCCTACGAGCAGTACTTC
14 | TRBJ2-7 | TRBD2 | once | TRBV19 | CASSIERGSYEQYF | TGTGCCAGTAGTATTGAGCGGGGATCCTACGAGCAGTACTTC
13 | TRBJ2-5 | NA | once | TRBV5-1 | CASRPGGVATQYF | TGCGCCAGCAGACCAGGAGGGGTGGCGACCCAGTACTTC
16 | TRBJ2-7 | TRBD1 | NA | TRBV27 | CASSLEGGADFNEQYF | TGTGCCAGCAGTTTGGAAGGGGGCGCTGATTTCAACGAGCAGTACTTC
14 | TRBJ1-4 | NA | NA | TRBV5-6 | CASSLVGTNEKLFF | TGTGCCAGCAGCCTAGTCGGAACTAATGAAAAACTGTTTTTT
16 | TRBJ1-5 | TRBD1 | once | TRBV5-1 | CASSLGGTGSNQPQHF | TGCGCCAGCAGCTTGGGCGGGACAGGGAGCAATCAGCCCCAGCATTTT
15 | TRBJ2-3 | NA | NA | TRBV7-2 | CASSLEPGFTDTQYF | TGTGCCAGCAGCCTGGAACCGGGATTCACAGATACGCAGTATTTT
15 | TRBJ1-5 | NA | NA | TRBV3-1/TRBV3-2 | CASSQDTSFNQPQHF | TGTGCCAGCAGCCAAGATACGAGTTTCAATCAGCCCCAGCATTTT
15 | TRBJ2-7 | NA | NA | TRBV25-1 | CASSDYQGPNYEQYF | TGTGCCAGCAGTGATTACCAGGGTCCTAACTACGAGCAGTACTTC
14 | TRBJ1-3 | NA | NA | TRBV28 | CASSTGQSGNTIYF | TGTGCCAGCAGTACCGGACAGTCTGGAAACACCATATATTTT